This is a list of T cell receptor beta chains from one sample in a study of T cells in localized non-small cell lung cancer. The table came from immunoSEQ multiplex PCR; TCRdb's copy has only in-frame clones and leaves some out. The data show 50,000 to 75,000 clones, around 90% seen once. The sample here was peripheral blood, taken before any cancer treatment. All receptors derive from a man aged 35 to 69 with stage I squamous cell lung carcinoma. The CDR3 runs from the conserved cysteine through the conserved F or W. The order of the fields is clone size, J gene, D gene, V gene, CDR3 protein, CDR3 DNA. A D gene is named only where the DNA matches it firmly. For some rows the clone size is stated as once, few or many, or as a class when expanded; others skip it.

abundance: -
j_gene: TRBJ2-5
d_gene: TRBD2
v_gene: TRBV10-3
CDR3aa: CAIRGIIGGSILGQETQYF
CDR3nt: TGTGCCATCAGGGGTATAATTGGCGGGAGTATTTTGGGGCAAGAGACCCAGTACTTC

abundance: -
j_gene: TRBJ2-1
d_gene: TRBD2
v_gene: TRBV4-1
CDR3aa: CASSQLLAGSYNEQFF
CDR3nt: TGCGCCAGCAGCCAACTCCTAGCGGGTTCCTACAATGAGCAGTTCTTC

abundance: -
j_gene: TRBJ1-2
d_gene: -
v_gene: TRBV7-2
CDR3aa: CASSAREEGYTF
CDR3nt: TGTGCCAGCAGCGCGAGGGAAGAAGGCTACACCTTC

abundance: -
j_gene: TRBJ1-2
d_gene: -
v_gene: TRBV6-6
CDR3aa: CASSYPGAGYTF
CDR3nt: TGTGCCAGCAGTTATCCTGGGGCTGGCTACACCTTC

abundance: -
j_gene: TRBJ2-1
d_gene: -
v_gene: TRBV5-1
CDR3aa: CASSLGTRNQRNEQFF
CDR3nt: TGCGCCAGCAGCTTGGGGACCCGCAACCAACGCAATGAGCAGTTCTTC

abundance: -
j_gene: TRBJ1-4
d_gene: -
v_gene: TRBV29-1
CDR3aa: CSVEHKGEEKLFF
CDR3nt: TGCAGCGTTGAGCATAAGGGAGAGGAAAAACTGTTTTTT

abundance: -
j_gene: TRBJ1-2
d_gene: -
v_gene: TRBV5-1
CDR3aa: CASSEPSAGGGYTF
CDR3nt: TGCGCCAGCAGCGAACCCTCAGCAGGCGGTGGCTACACCTTC

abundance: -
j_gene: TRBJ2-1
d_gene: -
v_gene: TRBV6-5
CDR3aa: CASSFDSYNEQFF
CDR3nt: TGTGCCAGCAGTTTCGACAGCTACAATGAGCAGTTCTTC

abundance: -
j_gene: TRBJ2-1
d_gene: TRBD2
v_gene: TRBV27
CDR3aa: CASSSLGTSGRNEQFF
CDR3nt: TGTGCCAGCAGTTCCCTCGGGACTAGCGGCCGCAATGAGCAGTTCTTC

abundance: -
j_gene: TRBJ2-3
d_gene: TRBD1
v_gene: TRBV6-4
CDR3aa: CASSVGRTGGLDTQYF
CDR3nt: TGTGCCAGCAGCGTCGGTAGGACAGGGGGGCTTGATACGCAGTATTTT

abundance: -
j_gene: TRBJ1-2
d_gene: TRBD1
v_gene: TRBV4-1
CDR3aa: CASSPGQGTNYGYTF
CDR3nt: TGCGCCAGCAGCCCTGGACAGGGAACGAACTATGGCTACACCTTC

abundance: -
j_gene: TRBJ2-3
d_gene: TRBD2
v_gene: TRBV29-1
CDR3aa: CSVESGRRTDTQYF
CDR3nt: TGCAGCGTCGAGAGCGGGAGGCGCACAGATACGCAGTATTTT

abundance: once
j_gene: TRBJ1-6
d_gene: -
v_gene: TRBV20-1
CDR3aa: CSARAGSPLHF
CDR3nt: TGCAGTGCTAGGGCGGGGTCACCCCTCCACTTT

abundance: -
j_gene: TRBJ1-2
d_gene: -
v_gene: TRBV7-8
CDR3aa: CASTPRGSYGYTF
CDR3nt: TGTGCCAGCACCCCCCGGGGCAGCTATGGCTACACCTTC

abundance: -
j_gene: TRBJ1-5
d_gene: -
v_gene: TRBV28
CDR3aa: CASSFQSNQPQHF
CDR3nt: TGTGCCAGCAGTTTTCAGAGCAATCAGCCCCAGCATTTT

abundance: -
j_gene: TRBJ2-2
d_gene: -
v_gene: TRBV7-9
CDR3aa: CARGSFGELFF
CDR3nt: TGTGCCAGGGGGTCGTTTGGGGAGCTGTTTTTT

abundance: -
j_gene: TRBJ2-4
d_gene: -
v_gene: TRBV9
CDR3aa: CASSVDWRDIQYF
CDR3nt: TGTGCCAGCAGCGTAGATTGGCGGGACATTCAGTACTTC

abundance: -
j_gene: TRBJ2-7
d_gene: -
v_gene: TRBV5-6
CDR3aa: CASSSPGPIPLIAYEQYF
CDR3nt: TGTGCCAGCAGCTCCCCAGGGCCGATACCCCTGATAGCCTACGAGCAGTACTTC

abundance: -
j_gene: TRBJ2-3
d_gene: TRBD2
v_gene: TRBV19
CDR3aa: CATRTSGTYTDTQYF
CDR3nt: TGTGCCACCCGGACTAGCGGGACCTACACAGATACGCAGTATTTT

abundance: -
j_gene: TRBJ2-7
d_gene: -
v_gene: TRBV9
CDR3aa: CASSVEGQRTYEQYF
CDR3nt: TGTGCCAGCAGCGTAGAGGGACAAAGAACCTACGAGCAGTACTTC

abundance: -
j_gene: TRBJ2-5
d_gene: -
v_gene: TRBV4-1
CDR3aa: CASSQEGAGGLAGMEETQYF
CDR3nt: TGCGCCAGCAGCCAAGAGGGGGCAGGGGGGTTAGCGGGGATGGAAGAGACCCAGTACTTC

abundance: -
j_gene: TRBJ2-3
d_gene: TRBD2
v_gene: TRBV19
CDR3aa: CASSMGLAGPDTQYF
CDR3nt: TGTGCCAGTAGTATGGGACTAGCGGGACCAGATACGCAGTATTTT

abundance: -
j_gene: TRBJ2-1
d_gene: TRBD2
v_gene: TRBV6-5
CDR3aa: CASSLLAGGRNEQFF
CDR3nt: TGTGCCAGCAGTCTCCTAGCGGGAGGACGCAATGAGCAGTTCTTC

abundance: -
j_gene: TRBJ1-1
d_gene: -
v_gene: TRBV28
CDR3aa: CASRRGIYTEAFF
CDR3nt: TGTGCCAGCAGGCGGGGCATATACACCGAAGCTTTCTTT

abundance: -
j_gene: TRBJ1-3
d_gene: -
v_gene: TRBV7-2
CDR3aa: CASSLASSSGNTIYF
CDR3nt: TGTGCCAGCAGCTTAGCATCGAGCTCTGGAAACACCATATATTTT

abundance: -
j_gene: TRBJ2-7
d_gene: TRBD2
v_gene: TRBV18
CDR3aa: CASSPTSGSEQYF
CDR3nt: TGTGCCAGCTCGCCGACTAGCGGGAGCGAGCAGTACTTC

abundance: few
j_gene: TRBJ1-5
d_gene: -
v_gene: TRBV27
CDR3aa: CASSPDGGNQPQHF
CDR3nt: TGTGCCAGCAGTCCGGACGGTGGGAATCAGCCCCAGCATTTT

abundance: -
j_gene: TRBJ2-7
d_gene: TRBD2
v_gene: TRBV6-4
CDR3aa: CASSDGIATAGGDYEQYF
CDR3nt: TGTGCCAGCAGTGACGGGATCGCCACAGCGGGAGGCGACTACGAGCAGTACTTC

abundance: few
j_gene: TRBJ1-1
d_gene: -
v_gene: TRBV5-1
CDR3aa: CASSLGFGNQAFF
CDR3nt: TGCGCCAGCAGCTTGGGGTTCGGAAATCAAGCTTTCTTT